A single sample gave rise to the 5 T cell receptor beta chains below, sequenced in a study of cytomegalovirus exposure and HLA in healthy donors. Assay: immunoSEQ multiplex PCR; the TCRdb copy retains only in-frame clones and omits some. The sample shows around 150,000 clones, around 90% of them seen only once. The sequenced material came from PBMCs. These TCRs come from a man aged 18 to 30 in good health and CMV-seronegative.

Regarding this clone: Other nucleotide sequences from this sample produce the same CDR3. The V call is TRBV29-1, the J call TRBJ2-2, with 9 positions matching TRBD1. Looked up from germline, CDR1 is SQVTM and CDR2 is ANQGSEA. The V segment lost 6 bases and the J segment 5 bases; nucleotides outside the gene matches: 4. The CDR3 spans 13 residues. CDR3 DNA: TGCAGCGTGGACAGGGGAGGTACCGGGGAGCTGTTTTTT. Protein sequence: CSVDRGGTGELFF.

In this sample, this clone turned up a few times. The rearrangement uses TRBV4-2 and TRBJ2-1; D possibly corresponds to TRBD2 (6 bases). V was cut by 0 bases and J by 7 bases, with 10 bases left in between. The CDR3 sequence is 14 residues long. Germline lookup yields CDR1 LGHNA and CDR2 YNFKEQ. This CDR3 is CASSQEREINEQFF. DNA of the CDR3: TGTGCCAGCAGCCAAGAGCGGGAAATTAATGAGCAGTTCTTC.

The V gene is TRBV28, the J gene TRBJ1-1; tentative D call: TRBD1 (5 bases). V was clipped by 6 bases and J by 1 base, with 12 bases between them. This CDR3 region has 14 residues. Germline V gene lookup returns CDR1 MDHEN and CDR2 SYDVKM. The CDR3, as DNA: TGTGCCAGCAGCGGGGGTTTTGGGAACACTGAAGCTTTCTTT. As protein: CASSGGFGNTEAFF. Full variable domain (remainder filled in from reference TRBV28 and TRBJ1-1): DVKVTQSSRYLVKRTGEKVFLECVQDMDHENMFWYRQDPGLGLRLIYFSYDVKMKEKGDIPEGYSVSREKKERFSLILESASTNQTSMYLCASSGGFGNTEAFFGQGTRLTVV.

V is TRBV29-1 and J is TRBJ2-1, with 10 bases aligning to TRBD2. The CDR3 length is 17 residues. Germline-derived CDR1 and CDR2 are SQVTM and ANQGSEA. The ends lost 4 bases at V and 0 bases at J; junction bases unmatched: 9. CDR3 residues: CSVAGLAVPSSYNEQFF. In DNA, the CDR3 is TGCAGCGTTGCTGGACTAGCGGTCCCGAGCTCCTACAATGAGCAGTTCTTC.

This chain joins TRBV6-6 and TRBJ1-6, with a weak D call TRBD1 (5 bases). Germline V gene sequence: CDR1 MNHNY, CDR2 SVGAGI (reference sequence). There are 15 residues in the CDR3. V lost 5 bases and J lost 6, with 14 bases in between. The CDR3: CASSPRQGANSPLHF. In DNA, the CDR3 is TGTGCCAGCAGTCCCCGGCAGGGCGCTAATTCACCCCTCCACTTT.